The source of this T cell receptor (beta chain) is a study of shared clonotypes between healthy human individuals. Findings of the study overall: It was only blood that was sampled, and tissue repertoires likely differ.

Germline V gives CDR1 GTSNPN, CDR2 SVGIG (reference sequence). Trimming took 3 bases from V and 4 from J, leaving 10 bases between them. The CDR3 has 13 residues. This clone came up a few times. Its antigen is undetermined. Other nucleotide sequences in the sample specify the same CDR3. Several immunoSEQ plates received, in even portions, the genomic DNA of each subset. Sequenced by immunoSEQ multiplex PCR; TCRdb stores in-frame clones only, minus some. The repertoire holds about 470,000 clones, with about 85% as singletons. The receptor was isolated from a woman aged 40 to 55 in good health. Some clones in this sample may be carry-over from other donors' samples. The genes are TRBV30 and TRBJ1-3, with a possible D match to TRBD1 (5 bases). Material: PBMCs. The CDR3 DNA is TGTGCCTGGAGAAGGGGCGCCGGAAACACCATATATTTT. Its protein product is CAWRRGAGNTIYF. Using reference TRBV30 and TRBJ1-3 for the parts outside the CDR3, the full variable domain is SQTIHQWPATLVQPVGSPLSLECTVEGTSNPNLYWYRQAAGRGLQLLFYSVGIGQISSEVPQNLSASRPQDRQFILSSKKLLLSDSGFYLCAWRRGAGNTIYFGEGSWLTVV.